These 31 T cell receptor beta chains were sequenced from one sample in a study of T cell responses to AZD1222 COVID-19 vaccine. Some clones are missing from TCRdb's copy, which holds only in-frame ones; the method was immunoSEQ multiplex PCR. The sample gives approximately 190,000 clones, about 92% of which show up once; approximately 1.3% is in the top ten. The sequenced sample was peripheral blood, obtained on day 0 of AZD1222 vaccination. These receptors all stem from an adult in good health.

The chain uses TRBV28 and TRBJ2-1; 9 bases map to TRBD2. Trimming took 6 bases from V and 0 from J; bases not matched to a gene: 6. CDR1 and CDR2 from the germline V gene are MDHEN and SYDVKM. The CDR3 length is 16 residues. The CDR3 DNA reads as TGTGCCAGCAGCCCCGGCGGGGGGGCCTCCTACAATGAGCAGTTCTTC. This gives the protein CASSPGGGASYNEQFF.

The chain links TRBV5-1 to TRBJ1-4; possible D gene TRBD1, 5 bases. Trimming took off 4 bases at V and 7 bases at J, with 14 bases between the two ends. Per the germline V gene, CDR1 is SGHRS and CDR2 is YFSETQ. CDR3 length: 14 residues. CDR3 sequence (DNA): TGCGCCAGCAGCCCAACTGGGACGAGTGAAAAACTGTTTTTT. It codes for CASSPTGTSEKLFF.

V and J are TRBV5-8 and TRBJ1-5; tentative D call: TRBD1 (5 bases). The ends were cut back, 0 bases at V and 4 bases at J, with 23 bases in the middle. Germline CDR1 and CDR2: SGHTS and YDEGEE. The CDR3 spans 19 residues. CDR3 coding DNA: TGTGCCAGCAGCTTGGCCCAGACCTGGACGGGGACTGATAATCAGCCCCAGCATTTT. Amino acid sequence: CASSLAQTWTGTDNQPQHF.

The CDR3 DNA sequence: TGCGCCAGCAGCCAAGGGGAGGGACAGGGGATCTATGGCTACACCTTC. Protein: CASSQGEGQGIYGYTF. This rearrangement joins TRBV4-3 to TRBJ1-2; 10 positions match TRBD1. The junction had 6 bases not matched to a gene; V was cut back by 1 base and J by 4 bases. This CDR3 is 16 amino acids long. Germline V CDR1 and CDR2: LGHNA, YSLEER.

A note on this clone: Different DNA sequences within this sample yield the same CDR3. The CDR3 reads CASSQGSSYEQYF. Written as DNA, the CDR3 is TGTGCCAGCAGCCAGGGAAGCTCCTACGAGCAGTACTTC. The J gene is TRBJ2-7, the V gene TRBV3-1 (or the pseudogene TRBV3-2); the D is unclear. The CDR3 length is 13 residues. Germline assignment: CDR1 LGHDT and CDR2 YNNKEL (reference sequence). Deletions cut 3 bases from V and 0 bases from J, with 6 bases between.

J is TRBJ1-5 and V is TRBV18; 10 bases agree with TRBD1. The CDR3 length is 16 residues. Germline lookup yields CDR1 KGHSH and CDR2 LQKENI. V gave up 5 bases and J gave up 7 bases; unmatched junction bases: 11. The CDR3 bases are TGTGCCAGCTCAACCGGGACAGGGGCTCTAGGCCAGCCCCAGCATTTT. It is translated as CASSTGTGALGQPQHF.

This chain joins TRBV5-1 and TRBJ1-2; no clear D. Per the germline V gene, CDR1 is SGHRS and CDR2 is YFSETQ. The CDR3 totals 12 residues. The V end lost 0 bases, the J end lost 6 bases, and 6 bases lay between the germline ends. The CDR3 DNA is TGCGCCAGCAGCTTGGCATCGGATGGCTACACCTTC. It codes for CASSLASDGYTF.

CDR3 amino acids: CASHGGQGVYEQYF. The CDR3 DNA reads as TGTGCCAGTCATGGGGGACAGGGCGTCTACGAGCAGTACTTC. J is TRBJ2-7 and V is TRBV19, with 9 bases that match TRBD1. Germline CDR1 is LNHDA and CDR2 is SQIVND (reference sequence). V was clipped by 8 bases and J by 3 bases; unmatched bases: 8. The CDR3 runs to 14 residues. The full variable domain, completed using reference TRBV19 and TRBJ2-7, is DGGITQSPKYLFRKEGQNVTLSCEQNLNHDAMYWYRQDPGQGLRLIYYSQIVNDFQKGDIAEGYSVSREKKESFPLTVTSAQKNPTAFYLCASHGGQGVYEQYFGPGTRLTVT.

This clone was recorded many times. The CDR3 DNA sequence: TGTGCCTGGAGTGTACTAGCGGCCTCCTACAATGAGCAGTTCTTC. It codes for CAWSVLAASYNEQFF. The chain uses TRBV30 and TRBJ2-1; the match to TRBD2 covers 8 bases. The CDR3 is made up of 15 amino acids. V was pared by 0 bases and J by 0 bases, with 1 base of the junction left unmatched. CDR1 is GTSNPN and CDR2 is SVGIG in the germline V gene (reference sequence).

This clone was detected once. CDR3 in DNA: TGCGCCAGCAGCCAAGAAAGGACAGCGGACTATGGCTACACCTTC. Translated: CASSQERTADYGYTF. The chain recombines TRBV4-1 with TRBJ1-2; perhaps TRBD1 as D (6 bases). Trimming removed 0 bases at V and 3 bases at J, with 11 bases between. This CDR3 region has 15 residues. Germline V gene sequence: CDR1 MGHRA, CDR2 YSYEKL.

The chain links TRBV3-1 (or the pseudogene TRBV3-2) to TRBJ1-1, with a weak D call TRBD1 (5 bases). The germline gives CDR1 LGHDT, CDR2 YNNKEL (reference sequence). The V end was cut by 1 base, the J end by 0 bases, with 6 bases between. The CDR3 runs to 14 residues. CDR3 residues: CASSQGQMNTEAFF. The CDR3 DNA sequence: TGTGCCAGCAGCCAAGGACAGATGAACACTGAAGCTTTCTTT.

This chain links TRBV9 with TRBJ2-5; 7 nucleotides align to TRBD1. The CDR3 sequence is 15 residues long. Per germline, CDR1 SGDLS and CDR2 YYNGEE. J was trimmed by 5 bases and V by 0 bases; bases with no gene match: 7. CDR3 residues: CASSVGLTGAETQYF. Written as DNA, the CDR3 is TGTGCCAGCAGCGTAGGCCTAACAGGGGCGGAGACCCAGTACTTC.

In DNA, the CDR3 is TGTGCCAGCAGCCCGGGCCTTGGGACAGGATTTGGCACAGATACGCAGTATTTT. Its translation is CASSPGLGTGFGTDTQYF. V is TRBV7-2 and J is TRBJ2-3; 8 bases fit TRBD1. In germline, CDR1 is SGHTA, CDR2 FQGNSA. The CDR3 contains 18 residues. V shed 5 bases and J 1 base; nucleotides not matched to a gene: 14.

V and J are TRBV5-1 and TRBJ2-5; D not resolved. The V end lost 5 bases, the J end lost 4 bases, and 12 bases lay between the germline ends. CDR1 is SGHRS and CDR2 is YFSETQ in the germline V gene. The CDR3 runs 13 residues. The chain's CDR3 is CASSPSGGETQYF. DNA for the CDR3: TGCGCCAGCAGTCCTAGTGGCGGAGAGACCCAGTACTTC.

The CDR3: CASSLTGGTEAFF. The CDR3 coding sequence is TGTGCCAGCAGCTTGACAGGGGGTACTGAAGCTTTCTTT. The chain recombines TRBV11-3 with TRBJ1-1, with TRBD1 matching over 9 bases. Germline assignment: CDR1 SGHNT and CDR2 YENEEA. V gave up 3 bases and J gave up 5 bases; unmatched junction bases: 1. The CDR3 covers 13 residues. The full variable domain, in which reference TRBV11-3 and TRBJ1-1 provide the parts outside the CDR3, is EAGVVQSPRYKIIEKKQPVAFWCNPISGHNTLYWYLQNLGQGPELLIRYENEEAVDDSQLPKDRFSAERLKGVDSTLKIQPAELGDSAVYLCASSLTGGTEAFFGQGTRLTVV.

The chain combines TRBV27 with TRBJ1-1, with a possible D match to TRBD1 (6 bases). The CDR3 is 13 amino acids. Germline V lookup: CDR1 MNHEY, CDR2 SMNVEV (reference sequence). V was shortened by 6 bases and J by 2 bases, with 10 bases between the two germline ends. CDR3 in amino acids: CASSGQYNTEAFF. The CDR3 nucleotides are TGTGCCAGCAGCGGACAGTACAACACTGAAGCTTTCTTT.

V is TRBV28 and J is TRBJ1-3; D is undetermined. Trimming took 5 bases from V and 0 from J, leaving 17 bases between them. Looked up from germline, CDR1 is MDHEN and CDR2 is SYDVKM. This CDR3 is built from 17 residues. The CDR3 bases are TGTGCCAGCAGTGGCCCCTACCCCGGGGACTCTGGAAACACCATATATTTT. Translating gives CASSGPYPGDSGNTIYF.

The chain carries TRBV7-3 and TRBJ2-6, with a possible D match to TRBD1 (5 bases). CDR1 is SGHTA, CDR2 FQGTGA, per germline. CDR3 length: 13 residues. The V end lost 5 bases, the J end lost 4 bases, and 6 bases lay between the germline ends. CDR3 bases: TGTGCCAGCAGCCCAGGGGGGGCCAACGTCCTGACTTTC. Translating it yields CASSPGGANVLTF.

This rearrangement joins TRBV27 to TRBJ1-2, with D tentatively TRBD1 (5 bases). CDR1 is MNHEY and CDR2 is SMNVEV in the germline V gene (reference sequence). The V end was cut by 0 bases, the J end by 5 bases, with 10 bases between. The CDR3 extends over 14 amino acids. CDR3 coding DNA: TGTGCCAGCAGTTTATCTGTGGGGGGGTATGGCTACACCTTC. Amino acid sequence: CASSLSVGGYGYTF.

This rearrangement joins TRBV18 to TRBJ1-6; 11 nucleotides match TRBD1. The J segment lost 10 bases and the V segment lost 4 bases, leaving 12 bases of the junction unmatched. CDR1 is KGHSH, CDR2 LQKENI, per germline. The CDR3 has 17 amino acids. CDR3 residues: CASSLRTGQGAESPLHF. In DNA form, the CDR3 reads TGTGCCAGCTCACTAAGGACAGGACAGGGGGCGGAATCACCCCTCCACTTT. Drawing the rest from reference TRBV18 and TRBJ1-6, the complete variable domain is NAGVMQNPRHLVRRRGQEARLRCSPMKGHSHVYWYRQLPEEGLKFMVYLQKENIIDESGMPKERFSAEFPKEGPSILRIQQVVRGDSAAYFCASSLRTGQGAESPLHFGNGTRLTVT.

V and J are TRBV9 and TRBJ2-1; D is possibly TRBD2 (6 bases). The germline gives CDR1 SGDLS, CDR2 YYNGEE. Trimming removed 0 bases from V and 12 bases from J, with 16 bases in between. The length of the CDR3 is 14 residues. The CDR3 nucleotides read TGTGCCAGCAGCGTAGGCGCCCTGGGGGGACTGCAGTTCTTC. Translation gives CASSVGALGGLQFF.

The genes are TRBV6-2 or TRBV6-3 and TRBJ2-2; D is unclear. V lost 4 bases to trimming and J lost 4 bases, with 7 bases between them. Germline V gene sequence: CDR1 MNHEY, CDR2 SVGEGT. The CDR3 has 13 amino acids. The CDR3 region has the DNA TGTGCCAGCAGTTGGCAAAGCACCGGGGAGCTGTTTTTT. Its translation: CASSWQSTGELFF.

To note about this clone: This same CDR3 is encoded by further DNA sequences in the sample. The chain combines TRBV28 with TRBJ1-2; 7 bases align to TRBD1. This CDR3 comprises 11 residues. The ends lost 6 bases at V and 8 bases at J; junction bases unmatched: 3. Germline V CDR1 and CDR2: MDHEN, SYDVKM. CDR3 bases: TGTGCCAGCAGCCCGGACAGGGGCTACACCTTC. It codes for CASSPDRGYTF.

The genes are TRBV19 and TRBJ2-2, with TRBD1 matching over 8 bases. This CDR3 is 15 amino acids long. The junction had 6 bases not matched to a gene; V was cut back by 5 bases and J by 4 bases. The V gene's germline CDR1 is LNHDA and CDR2 SQIVND (reference sequence). CDR3 coding DNA: TGTGCCAGTAGTGTCCGAACAGGGGGCACCGGGGAGCTGTTTTTT. Translating gives CASSVRTGGTGELFF.

The chain links TRBV7-2 to TRBJ1-1; the D is unclear. The germline V gene has CDR1 SGHTA and CDR2 FQGNSA. The CDR3 is made up of 14 amino acids. Trimming took 5 bases from V and 8 from J, leaving 18 bases between them. The chain's CDR3 is CASSILTVSTEAFF. The CDR3 DNA reads TGTGCCAGCAGCATCCTAACGGTGAGCACCGAAGCTTTCTTT.

This chain connects TRBV18 to TRBJ2-2; 8 bases match TRBD1. Unmatched junction bases numbered 5, after V lost 6 bases and J lost 2 bases. The CDR3 consists of 15 residues. Germline assignment: CDR1 KGHSH and CDR2 LQKENI. As DNA, the CDR3 is TGTGCCAGCTCTATCGGACAGGGAAACACCGGGGAGCTGTTTTTT. The encoded protein is CASSIGQGNTGELFF.

The chain carries TRBV7-8 and TRBJ2-2; D ambiguous. The germline V gene encodes CDR1 SGHVS and CDR2 FQNEAQ. Trimming took off 5 bases at V and 4 bases at J, with 5 bases between the two ends. This CDR3 region has 12 residues. The CDR3, as DNA: TGTGCCAGCAGCCCGCTCACCGGGGAGCTGTTTTTT. As protein: CASSPLTGELFF.

Only one count was recorded for this clone. V is TRBV5-1 and J is TRBJ1-3; D not resolved. V was pared by 1 base and J by 0 bases, with 11 bases between. This CDR3 spans 16 amino acids. The germline CDR1 and CDR2 sequences are SGHRS and YFSETQ. The CDR3 region is CASSLLETNSGNTIYF. The CDR3 coding sequence is TGCGCCAGCAGCTTGCTGGAAACCAACTCTGGAAACACCATATATTTT.

The J gene is TRBJ2-3, the V gene TRBV5-1; no firm D call. Per the germline V gene, CDR1 is SGHRS and CDR2 is YFSETQ. This CDR3 region has 11 residues. V lost 7 bases and J 2 bases, leaving 5 bases between the germline ends. This CDR3 reads CASGYTDTQYF. The CDR3 coding sequence is TGCGCCAGCGGTTACACAGATACGCAGTATTTT.

This chain uses TRBV6-1 with TRBJ1-4, with TRBD1 identical over 7 bases. The CDR3 is 16 residues long. Germline loops: CDR1 MNHNS, CDR2 SASEGT. Germline trimming cut 4 bases from V and 4 bases from J; bases unmatched to any gene: 9. CDR3: CASSGRQGLGNEKLFF. CDR3 bases: TGTGCCAGCAGTGGCAGACAGGGTTTGGGTAATGAAAAACTGTTTTTT.

The chain links TRBV29-1 to TRBJ2-7, with 11 nucleotides matching TRBD2. This CDR3 spans 14 amino acids. The junction had 4 bases not matched to a gene; V was cut back by 3 bases and J by 3 bases. Per germline, CDR1 SQVTM and CDR2 ANQGSEA. The CDR3 DNA follows: TGCAGCGTTGAGCTAGCGGGGGGCCGCTACGAGCAGTACTTC. Translated, it gives CSVELAGGRYEQYF.